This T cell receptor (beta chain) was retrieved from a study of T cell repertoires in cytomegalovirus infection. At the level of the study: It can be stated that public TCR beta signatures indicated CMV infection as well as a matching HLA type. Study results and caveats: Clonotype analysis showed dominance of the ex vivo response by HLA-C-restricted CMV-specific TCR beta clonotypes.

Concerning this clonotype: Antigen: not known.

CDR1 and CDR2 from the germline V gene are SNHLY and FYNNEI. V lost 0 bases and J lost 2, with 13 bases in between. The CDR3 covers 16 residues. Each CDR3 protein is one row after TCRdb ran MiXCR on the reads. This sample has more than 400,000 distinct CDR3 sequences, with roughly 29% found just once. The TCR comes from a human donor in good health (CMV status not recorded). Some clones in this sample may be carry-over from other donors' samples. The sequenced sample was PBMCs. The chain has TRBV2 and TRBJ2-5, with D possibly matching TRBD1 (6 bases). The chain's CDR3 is CASSEAWGRDQETQYF. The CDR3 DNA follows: TGTGCCAGCAGTGAAGCTTGGGGGCGCGATCAAGAGACCCAGTACTTC.